This is a list of T cell receptor beta chains from one sample in a study of beta chain features in type 1 diabetes. TCRdb's table, derived via immunoSEQ multiplex PCR, lists solely in-frame clones and lacks some. The data contain hundreds of thousands of clones, approximately 70% of them seen just once; the ten biggest clones take up approximately 0.053%. Sequencing was performed on naive CD4+ T cells from blood. The receptors here all came from a man between 25 and 39 years old in good health. The CDR3 runs from the conserved cysteine through the conserved F or W. The D gene is left open where the match is weak. Where a row states a size, it is once, few, many or the class of an expanded clone; other rows omit it.

size,V,D,J,length,DNA,CDR3
few,TRBV29-1,.,TRBJ2-5,12,TGCAGCGTTGTTTCGGCAGAAGAGACCCAGTACTTC,CSVVSAEETQYF
.,TRBV29-1,TRBD2,TRBJ2-7,14,TGCAGCGTCGCCTGGACTAGCGGGAGTTACGAGCAGTACTTC,CSVAWTSGSYEQYF
.,TRBV30,TRBD1,TRBJ1-5,14,TGTGCCTGGAGCGCAGACAGGGGCGATCAGCCCCAGCATTTT,CAWSADRGDQPQHF
.,TRBV27,.,TRBJ2-2,13,TGTGCCAGCACCCCACGGGTCGGCGGGGAGCTGTTTTTT,CASTPRVGGELFF
.,TRBV7-2,.,TRBJ2-3,15,TGTGCCAGCAGCTTAGAGAACAGGGTGACAGATACGCAGTATTTT,CASSLENRVTDTQYF
few,TRBV29-1,.,TRBJ1-5,14,TGCAGCGTTACCCCGGGCTGGGGAAATCAGCCCCAGCATTTT,CSVTPGWGNQPQHF
.,TRBV14,.,TRBJ2-7,16,TGTGCCAGCAGGAAATCGGGGGCGAAGGTCTCCTACGAGCAGTACTTC,CASRKSGAKVSYEQYF
.,TRBV5-1,.,TRBJ1-1,13,TGCGCCAGCAGCTTGGCGGGGAACACTGAAGCTTTCTTT,CASSLAGNTEAFF
.,TRBV7-9,TRBD2,TRBJ2-5,15,TGTGCCAGCAGCCCTCACGGGGGGATCCTGGAGACCCAGTACTTC,CASSPHGGILETQYF
.,TRBV30,.,TRBJ1-2,14,TGTGCCTGGAGACCCGAAGGGGTTTTCTATGGCTACACCTTC,CAWRPEGVFYGYTF
few,TRBV27,.,TRBJ2-7,15,TGTGCCAGCAGTTCCCCCCCCAGGGGGGCCTACGAGCAGTACTTC,CASSSPPRGAYEQYF
.,TRBV7-2,.,TRBJ2-7,15,TGTGCCAGCAGGCCGGGGGCAAAATGGGTCTACGAGCAGTACTTC,CASRPGAKWVYEQYF
.,TRBV11-2,TRBD2,TRBJ2-7,16,TGTGCCAGCAGCTTACTAGCGGGACGAACGGCCTACGAGCAGTACTTC,CASSLLAGRTAYEQYF
.,TRBV23-1,.,TRBJ2-7,15,TGCGCCAGCAGTCAGTGGGGGACGGGATCCTACGAGCAGTACTTC,CASSQWGTGSYEQYF
.,TRBV30,TRBD2,TRBJ2-3,15,TGTGCCTGGAGGCAGGGACTAGCGGACACAGATACGCAGTATTTT,CAWRQGLADTDTQYF